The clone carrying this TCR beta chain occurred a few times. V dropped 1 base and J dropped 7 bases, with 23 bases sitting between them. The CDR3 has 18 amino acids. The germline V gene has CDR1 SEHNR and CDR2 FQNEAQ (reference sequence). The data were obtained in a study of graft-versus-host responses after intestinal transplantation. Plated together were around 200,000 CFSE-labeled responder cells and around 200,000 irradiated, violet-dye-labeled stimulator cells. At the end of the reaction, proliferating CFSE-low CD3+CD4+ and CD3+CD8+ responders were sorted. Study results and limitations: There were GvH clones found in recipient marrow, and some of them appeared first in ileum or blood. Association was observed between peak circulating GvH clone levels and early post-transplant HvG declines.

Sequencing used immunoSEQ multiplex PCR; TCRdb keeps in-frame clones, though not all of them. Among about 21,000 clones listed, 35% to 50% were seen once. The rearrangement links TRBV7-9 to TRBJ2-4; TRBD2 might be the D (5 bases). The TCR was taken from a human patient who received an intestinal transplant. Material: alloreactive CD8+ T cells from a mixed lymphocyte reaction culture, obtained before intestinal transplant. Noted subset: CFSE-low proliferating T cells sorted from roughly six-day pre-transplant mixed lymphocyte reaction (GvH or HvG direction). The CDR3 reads CASSLEGDRRGLLNIQYF. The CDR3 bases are TGTGCCAGCAGCTTAGAGGGTGATAGGAGAGGGCTATTGAACATTCAGTACTTC.